These 9 T cell receptor beta chains were all obtained from the same sample, sequenced in a study of blood T cell repertoires in COVID-19. The protocol was immunoSEQ multiplex PCR, while the TCRdb copy is restricted to in-frame clones and leaves out a portion. The profile shows 200,000 or so clones, approximately 81% of them singletons. What was sequenced was peripheral blood. The receptors come from a woman older than 75 with acute or convalescent COVID-19.

V gene TRBV2 combines with J gene TRBJ1-2; 7 nucleotides agree with TRBD1. CDR3 length: 12 residues. Germline-derived CDR1 and CDR2 are SNHLY and FYNNEI. V gave up 5 bases and J gave up 6 bases; unmatched junction bases: 3. This chain's CDR3 is CASSRQGHGYTF. CDR3 DNA: TGTGCCAGCAGTCGACAGGGTCATGGCTACACCTTC.

The chain employs TRBV28 and TRBJ1-5; the D is unclear. V was shortened by 7 bases and J by 1 base, with 20 bases between the two germline ends. Germline CDR1 is MDHEN and CDR2 is SYDVKM. CDR3 size: 17 residues. CDR3 bases: TGTGCCAGCAAACGGAGGCGGGGTGTGGGAAGCAATCAGCCCCAGCATTTT. Protein: CASKRRRGVGSNQPQHF. Supplemented by reference TRBV28 and TRBJ1-5, the full variable domain reads DVKVTQSSRYLVKRTGEKVFLECVQDMDHENMFWYRQDPGLGLRLIYFSYDVKMKEKGDIPEGYSVSREKKERFSLILESASTNQTSMYLCASKRRRGVGSNQPQHFGDGTRLSIL.

This chain joins TRBV19 and TRBJ2-7; 8 nucleotides line up with TRBD2. CDR3 length equals 17 residues. The V segment lost 3 bases and the J segment 6 bases; nucleotides outside the gene matches: 16. Germline V gene data show CDR1 as LNHDA and CDR2 as SQIVND (reference sequence). The CDR3 coding sequence is TGTGCCAGTAGTATCCGTCGTTGGACGGGGGGGCCAGGCGAGCAGTACTTC. Amino acid sequence: CASSIRRWTGGPGEQYF. The full variable domain, rest sourced from reference TRBV19 and TRBJ2-7, is DGGITQSPKYLFRKEGQNVTLSCEQNLNHDAMYWYRQDPGQGLRLIYYSQIVNDFQKGDIAEGYSVSREKKESFPLTVTSAQKNPTAFYLCASSIRRWTGGPGEQYFGPGTRLTVT.

The chain recombines TRBV25-1 with TRBJ2-1; TRBD2 aligns across 14 bases. Per the germline V gene, CDR1 is MGHDK and CDR2 is SYGVNS. The CDR3 extends over 16 amino acids. After removal of 4 bases from V and 9 bases from J, the junction contained 8 bases not matched to a gene. CDR3 coding DNA: TGTGCCAGCAGTGGCCAGACTAGCGGGGGGGCGCGTGAGCAGTTCTTC. This gives the protein CASSGQTSGGAREQFF.

The chain joins TRBV19 to TRBJ2-3; 11 bases line up with TRBD1. This CDR3 region has 13 residues. J was trimmed by 4 bases and V by 6 bases; bases with no gene match: 0. The V gene's germline CDR1 is LNHDA and CDR2 SQIVND (reference sequence). The CDR3 bases are TGTGCCAGTAGGGGACAGGGGGCAGATACGCAGTATTTT. Translation gives CASRGQGADTQYF. Full variable domain (missing parts from reference TRBV19 and TRBJ2-3): DGGITQSPKYLFRKEGQNVTLSCEQNLNHDAMYWYRQDPGQGLRLIYYSQIVNDFQKGDIAEGYSVSREKKESFPLTVTSAQKNPTAFYLCASRGQGADTQYFGPGTRLTVL.

The J gene is TRBJ2-3, the V gene TRBV27, with 7 bases aligning to TRBD2. Germline V gives CDR1 MNHEY, CDR2 SMNVEV (reference sequence). V was pared by 3 bases and J by 2 bases, with 8 bases of the junction left unmatched. The CDR3 sequence is 16 residues long. As DNA, the CDR3 is TGTGCCAGCAGTTTCGGACTAGTTGGTCTCACAGATACGCAGTATTTT. This codes for CASSFGLVGLTDTQYF.

This clone has more than one count but fewer than ten. Distinct nucleotide sequences in the sample also encode this CDR3. The chain combines TRBV24-1 with TRBJ2-6; the match to TRBD2 covers 8 bases. CDR1 is KGHDR and CDR2 is SFDVKD in the germline V gene. Trimming took 4 bases from V and 4 from J; bases not matched to a gene: 5. The CDR3 is 16 residues long. The CDR3 here is CATSETGGPGANVLTF. CDR3 DNA sequence: TGTGCCACCAGTGAAACGGGAGGGCCGGGGGCCAACGTCCTGACTTTC.

J is TRBJ1-2 and V is TRBV6-6; TRBD1 aligns across 9 bases. The CDR3 contains 15 residues. Germline V gene data show CDR1 as MNHNY and CDR2 as SVGAGI (reference sequence). V lost 2 bases and J lost 8; bases outside the gene matches: 9. CDR3 coding DNA: TGTGCCAGCAGTTACCCCGGGACAGGGACGGAAGGCTACACCTTC. Residues: CASSYPGTGTEGYTF.

V usage is TRBV27 and J usage is TRBJ2-7, with 9 bases fitting TRBD1. This CDR3 is 15 amino acids long. Unmatched junction bases numbered 12, after V lost 6 bases and J lost 6 bases. Germline CDR1 MNHEY, CDR2 SMNVEV (reference sequence). The CDR3 region is CASSYLGTGISEQYF. The CDR3 DNA follows: TGTGCCAGCAGCTATCTTGGGACAGGGATCAGCGAGCAGTACTTC.